Listed below are T cell receptor beta chains from one sample, sequenced in a study of resident and recirculating memory T cells in vitiligo. Some clones are missing from TCRdb's copy, which holds only in-frame ones; the method was immunoSEQ multiplex PCR. The sample consists of tens of thousands of clones, more than 85% of them appearing once. Sequencing was done on a sample of blood. These receptors were collected from a male donor with vitiligo. Both conserved end residues are part of each CDR3. A D gene is named only where the DNA matches it firmly. Some rows have no size entry. The others give once, few or many, or a class for an expanded clone.

CDR3nt: TGCGCCAGCAGCCAACCTTACAGGGGTGCTGCAGGCACCGGGGAGCTGTTTTTT
CDR3aa: CASSQPYRGAAGTGELFF
v_gene: TRBV4-1
j_gene: TRBJ2-2
d_gene: TRBD1
abundance: NA

CDR3nt: TGTGCCAGTAGCCTAGCCGAGTTTAGGCACTATGGCTACACCTTC
CDR3aa: CASSLAEFRHYGYTF
v_gene: TRBV19
j_gene: TRBJ1-2
d_gene: NA
abundance: NA

CDR3nt: TGTGCCAGCAGTTTTCGTATCAATCAGCCCCAGCATTTT
CDR3aa: CASSFRINQPQHF
v_gene: TRBV28
j_gene: TRBJ1-5
d_gene: NA
abundance: NA

CDR3nt: TGCAGCGTTGAACAGGTGCGCAGAAACTATGGCTACACCTTC
CDR3aa: CSVEQVRRNYGYTF
v_gene: TRBV29-1
j_gene: TRBJ1-2
d_gene: NA
abundance: NA

CDR3nt: TGTGCCAGCTCCGGACAGGGCGGCACCGGGGAGCTGTTTTTT
CDR3aa: CASSGQGGTGELFF
v_gene: TRBV18
j_gene: TRBJ2-2
d_gene: TRBD1
abundance: once

CDR3nt: TGTGCCAGCAGCGGAACAGCGGACTCTGGAAACACCATATATTTT
CDR3aa: CASSGTADSGNTIYF
v_gene: TRBV5-4
j_gene: TRBJ1-3
d_gene: NA
abundance: NA

CDR3nt: TGTGCCAGCAGACTAGACAGGACCGACGGCTACACCTTC
CDR3aa: CASRLDRTDGYTF
v_gene: TRBV6-6
j_gene: TRBJ1-2
d_gene: NA
abundance: once

CDR3nt: TGTGCCAGCAGCTTAAGACAGGGGCTGAATCAGCCCCAGCATTTT
CDR3aa: CASSLRQGLNQPQHF
v_gene: TRBV7-2
j_gene: TRBJ1-5
d_gene: TRBD1
abundance: NA

CDR3nt: TGTGCCAGCGAACCCGGGGGTACAAACTATGGCTACACCTTC
CDR3aa: CASEPGGTNYGYTF
v_gene: TRBV6-1
j_gene: TRBJ1-2
d_gene: NA
abundance: NA

CDR3nt: TGTGCCAGCAGTCATATAGGGGCGAAAAACAATCAGCCCCAGCATTTT
CDR3aa: CASSHIGAKNNQPQHF
v_gene: TRBV27
j_gene: TRBJ1-5
d_gene: NA
abundance: NA

CDR3nt: TGTGCCAGCAGTAGCCGGGACAGCTCCTACGAGCAGTACTTC
CDR3aa: CASSSRDSSYEQYF
v_gene: TRBV6-1
j_gene: TRBJ2-7
d_gene: TRBD1
abundance: NA

CDR3nt: TGTGCCAGCAGCTTAGGGAAACCAGGCCCAAGGGAGACCCAGTACTTC
CDR3aa: CASSLGKPGPRETQYF
v_gene: TRBV7-8
j_gene: TRBJ2-5
d_gene: NA
abundance: NA

CDR3nt: TGTGCCACCTCGAGGGACACCGGGGAGCTGTTTTTT
CDR3aa: CATSRDTGELFF
v_gene: TRBV15
j_gene: TRBJ2-2
d_gene: NA
abundance: NA

CDR3nt: TGCGCCAGCAGCCAAACAGGGTTTTCCTACGAGCAGTACTTC
CDR3aa: CASSQTGFSYEQYF
v_gene: TRBV4-3
j_gene: TRBJ2-7
d_gene: NA
abundance: NA

CDR3nt: TGTGCTAGTGCCCTAAACACTGAAGCTTTCTTT
CDR3aa: CASALNTEAFF
v_gene: TRBV12-5
j_gene: TRBJ1-1
d_gene: NA
abundance: NA

CDR3nt: TGTGCCAGCAGCAAAGCGTGCGGGCATCAGCCCCAGCATTTT
CDR3aa: CASSKACGHQPQHF
v_gene: TRBV21-1
j_gene: TRBJ1-5
d_gene: NA
abundance: NA